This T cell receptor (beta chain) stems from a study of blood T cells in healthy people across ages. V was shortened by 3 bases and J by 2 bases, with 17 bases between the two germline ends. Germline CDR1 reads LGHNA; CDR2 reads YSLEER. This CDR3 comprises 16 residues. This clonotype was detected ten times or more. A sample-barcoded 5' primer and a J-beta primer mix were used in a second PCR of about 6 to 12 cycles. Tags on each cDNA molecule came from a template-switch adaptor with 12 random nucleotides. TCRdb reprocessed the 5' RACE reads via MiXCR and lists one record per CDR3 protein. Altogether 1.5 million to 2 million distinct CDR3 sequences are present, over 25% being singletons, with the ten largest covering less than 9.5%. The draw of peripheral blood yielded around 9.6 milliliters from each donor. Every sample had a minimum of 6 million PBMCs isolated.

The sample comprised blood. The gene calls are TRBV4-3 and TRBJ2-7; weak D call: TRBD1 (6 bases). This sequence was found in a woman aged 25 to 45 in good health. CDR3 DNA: TGCGCCAGCAGCCAGGCCCCCAGGGGACAACCCTACGAGCAGTACTTC. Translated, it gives CASSQAPRGQPYEQYF.